This T cell receptor beta chain was recovered during a study of vaccination effects on CD4 cells after COVID-19 (dated by TCRdb to 2022 to 2024). Looking at the study overall: The ViraFEST assay stimulated PBMC with viral peptide pools and then used TCR sequencing to identify antigen-specific CD4+ T cell clonotypes by expansion. Across the study, the median time from the second dose to post-vaccine sampling was 72 days (range 14 to 241). Approximately 2 million PBMC per well were cultured in IMDM with roughly 5% human AB serum, 8.5 to 10 IU/ml IL-2 and gentamicin, plus 10 ug/ml peptides. The study compared SARS-CoV-2 spike-specific CD4+ TCR repertoires before and after mRNA vaccination in COVID-19 convalescent patients and infection-naive vaccine recipients. The full study included some eleven COVID-19 convalescent patients and a handful of SARS-CoV-2-naive healthy vaccine recipients. Cultures from other donors in the study were sequenced using the Oncomine TCR Beta short-read assay on an Illumina iSeq 100.

The method was the immunoSEQ multiplex PCR assay. DNA from the CD4+ T cells that had been cultured and isolated underwent TCR beta CDR3 sequencing. The authors' pipeline ran thus. Non-productive TCR sequences were removed, reads were trimmed to the CDR3 region, and CDR3s of at least 7 amino acids were retained. Antigen-specific clonotypes were identified using the MANAFEST web app by comparison of expansion in peptide wells against reference cultures. Positive clones required FDR<0.05 expansion versus reference and all other wells, odds ratio above 5, and frequency above 0.1% in two replicate wells. Cross-reactive clonotypes were defined as significantly expanded in SARS-CoV-2 spike wells and in at least one common cold coronavirus spike condition. Levenshtein distance calculated with the stringdist R package was used to assess CDR3 similarity, and unrooted trees were constructed with ape in R 3.6.1. This immuneACCESS table, as held by TCRdb, lists in-frame sequences with V and J called but not all clones. Of the missing ones, under half trace to an unresolved V gene in checked studies; the others have no known cause. The V and J calls and clone size come from that table; D and trimming were worked out from the DNA. The sample contains around 47,000 clones, over 60% of them found a single time. Together, the top ten hold roughly a tenth of the sample.

The germline V gene specifies SGHRS as CDR1 and YFSETQ as CDR2. From its cysteine to its phenylalanine, the CDR3 spans 15 amino acids. Only the CDR3 portion is preserved as DNA: 45 bases, with reading frame beginning at the first base. The V end gives up 0 bases and the J end 1 base, leaving 4 bases in the junction not matched to a gene. After around eleven days of culture, CD4+ T cells were isolated with the EasySep CD4+ T cell isolation kit. Participants received two doses of either the BNT162b2 or the mRNA-1273 mRNA SARS-CoV-2 vaccine. None of the healthy vaccine recipients had a prior SARS-CoV-2 infection, which was confirmed by nucleocapsid antibody tests that came back negative both before and after vaccination. On days 3 and 7, half of the culture medium was replaced with fresh IL-2-containing medium. Each peptide stimulation condition was cultured in triplicate wells unless otherwise noted. Using Ficoll-Paque Plus gradient centrifugation, PBMC were separated from whole blood and then either used fresh or cryopreserved at -140C. Genomic DNA was extracted from cultured CD4+ T cells with the QIAamp micro DNA kit.

About this clone itself: This receptor's antigen is unknown. No base qualities exist here, and no much larger clone lies one base off it.

Overall results and qualifications from the work: The study was limited by a small number of convalescent patients, and early post-infection timepoints were lacking. Among healthy vaccine recipients, nearly all vaccine-induced clones were SARS-CoV-2 mono-reactive, and only 1 of 255 was cross-reactive with common cold coronaviruses. Both infection-induced and vaccine-induced clones contracted markedly at late post-vaccination timepoints, which is consistent with waning T cell responses.

This sequence uses TRBV5-1 and TRBJ2-7; the junction holds 7 bases that match TRBD2. The sequence was collected from a human donor who received a COVID-19 vaccine. Sequencing used CD4+ T cells from PBMCs cultured without peptide, obtained after COVID-19 vaccination. The nucleotide sequence is TGCGCCAGCAGCTTGGAACTAGCGACGTCCTACGAGCAGTACTTC. Its protein reads: CASSLELATSYEQYF.